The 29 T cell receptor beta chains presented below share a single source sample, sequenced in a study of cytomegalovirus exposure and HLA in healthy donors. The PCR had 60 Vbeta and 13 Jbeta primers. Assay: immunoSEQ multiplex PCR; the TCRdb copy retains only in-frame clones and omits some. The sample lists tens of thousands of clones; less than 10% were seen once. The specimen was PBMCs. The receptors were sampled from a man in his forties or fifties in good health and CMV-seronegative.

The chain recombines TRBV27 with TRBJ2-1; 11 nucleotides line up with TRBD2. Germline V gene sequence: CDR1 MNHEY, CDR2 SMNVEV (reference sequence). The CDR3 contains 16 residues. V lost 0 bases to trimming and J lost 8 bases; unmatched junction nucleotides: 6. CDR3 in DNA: TGTGCCAGCAGTTTATCTAGCGGGAGGGCTGGGGATGAGCAGTTCTTC. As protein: CASSLSSGRAGDEQFF.

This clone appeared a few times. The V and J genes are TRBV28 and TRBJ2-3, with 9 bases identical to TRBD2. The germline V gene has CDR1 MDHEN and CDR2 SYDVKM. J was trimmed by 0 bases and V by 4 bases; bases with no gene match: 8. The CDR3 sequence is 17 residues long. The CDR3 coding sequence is TGTGCCAGCAGTTCCGAACGACTAGCGGTGAGCACAGATACGCAGTATTTT. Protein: CASSSERLAVSTDTQYF.

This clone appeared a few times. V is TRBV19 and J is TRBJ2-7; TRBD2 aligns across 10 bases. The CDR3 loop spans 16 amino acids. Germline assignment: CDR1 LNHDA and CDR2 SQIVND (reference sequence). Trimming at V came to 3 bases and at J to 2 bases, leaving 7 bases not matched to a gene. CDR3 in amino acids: CASSIEPSGRAYEQYF. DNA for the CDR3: TGTGCCAGTAGTATCGAACCAAGCGGGAGGGCCTACGAGCAGTACTTC.

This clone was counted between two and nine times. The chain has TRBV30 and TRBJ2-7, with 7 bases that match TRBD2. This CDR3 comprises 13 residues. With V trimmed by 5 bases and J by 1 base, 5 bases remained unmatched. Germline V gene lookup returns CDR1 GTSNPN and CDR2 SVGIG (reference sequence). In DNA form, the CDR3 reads TGTGCCTGGCTAAGGCGGGAGTCCTACGAGCAGTACTTC. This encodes CAWLRRESYEQYF.

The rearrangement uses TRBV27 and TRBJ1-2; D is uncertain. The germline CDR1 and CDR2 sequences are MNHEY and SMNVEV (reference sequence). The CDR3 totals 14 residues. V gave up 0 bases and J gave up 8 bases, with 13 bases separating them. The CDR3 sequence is CASSLSKRGSGYTF. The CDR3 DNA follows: TGTGCCAGCAGTTTATCGAAACGGGGTAGCGGCTACACCTTC.

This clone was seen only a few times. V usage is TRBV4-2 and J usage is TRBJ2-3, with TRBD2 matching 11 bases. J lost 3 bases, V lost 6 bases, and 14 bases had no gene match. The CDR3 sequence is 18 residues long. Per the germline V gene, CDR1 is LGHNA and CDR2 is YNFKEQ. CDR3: CASSPGIAGGPATDTQYF. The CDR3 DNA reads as TGTGCCAGCAGTCCTGGGATAGCGGGAGGGCCGGCGACAGATACGCAGTATTTT.

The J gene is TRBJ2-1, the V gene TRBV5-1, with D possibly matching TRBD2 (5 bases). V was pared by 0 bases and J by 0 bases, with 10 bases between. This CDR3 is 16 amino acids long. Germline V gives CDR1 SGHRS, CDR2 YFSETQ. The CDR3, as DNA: TGCGCCAGCAGCTTGGAGTCGGGGAGCTCCTACAATGAGCAGTTCTTC. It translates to CASSLESGSSYNEQFF.

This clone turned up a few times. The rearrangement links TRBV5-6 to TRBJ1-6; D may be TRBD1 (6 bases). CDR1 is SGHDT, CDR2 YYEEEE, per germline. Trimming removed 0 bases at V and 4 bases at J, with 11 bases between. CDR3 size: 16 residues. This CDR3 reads CASSLGTGKYNSPLHF. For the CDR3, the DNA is TGTGCCAGCAGCTTGGGCACAGGGAAATATAATTCACCCCTCCACTTT.

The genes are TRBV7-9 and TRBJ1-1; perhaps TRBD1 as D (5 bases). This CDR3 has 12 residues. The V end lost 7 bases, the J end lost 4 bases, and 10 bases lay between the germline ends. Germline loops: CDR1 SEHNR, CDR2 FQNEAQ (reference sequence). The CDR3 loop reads CASTVGATEAFF. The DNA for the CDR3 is TGTGCCAGCACCGTAGGGGCCACTGAAGCTTTCTTT.

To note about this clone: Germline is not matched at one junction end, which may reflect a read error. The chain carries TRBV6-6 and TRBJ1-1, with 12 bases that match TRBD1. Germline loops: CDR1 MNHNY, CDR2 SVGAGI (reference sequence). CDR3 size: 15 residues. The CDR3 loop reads CASSYTGQGATGAFF. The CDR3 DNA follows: TGTGCCAGCAGTTATACGGGACAGGGGGCCACTGGAGCTTTCTTT.

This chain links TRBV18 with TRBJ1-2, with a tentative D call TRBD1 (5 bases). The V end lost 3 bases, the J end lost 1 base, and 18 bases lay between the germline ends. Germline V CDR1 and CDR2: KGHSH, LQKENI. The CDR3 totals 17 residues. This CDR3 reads CASSPPAGGGGNYGYTF. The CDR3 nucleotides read TGTGCCAGCTCACCCCCCGCCGGCGGGGGAGGTAACTATGGCTACACCTTC.

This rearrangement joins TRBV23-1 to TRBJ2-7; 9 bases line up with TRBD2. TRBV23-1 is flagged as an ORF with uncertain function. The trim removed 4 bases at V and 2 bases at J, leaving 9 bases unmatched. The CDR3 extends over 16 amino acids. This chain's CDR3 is CASSPDKAGGAYEQYV. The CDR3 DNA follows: TGCGCCAGCAGTCCTGATAAAGCGGGAGGAGCCTACGAGCAGTACGTC.

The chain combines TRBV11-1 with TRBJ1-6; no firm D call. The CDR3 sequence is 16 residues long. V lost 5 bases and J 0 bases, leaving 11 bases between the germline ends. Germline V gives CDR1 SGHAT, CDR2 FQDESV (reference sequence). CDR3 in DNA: TGTGCCAGCAGCCCAAGGGCGGGCTCCTATAATTCACCCCTCCACTTT. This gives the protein CASSPRAGSYNSPLHF.

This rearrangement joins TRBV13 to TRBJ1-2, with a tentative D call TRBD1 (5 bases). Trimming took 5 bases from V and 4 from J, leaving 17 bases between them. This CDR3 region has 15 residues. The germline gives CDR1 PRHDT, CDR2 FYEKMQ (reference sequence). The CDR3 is CASSPAGAFGYGYTF. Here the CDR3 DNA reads TGTGCCAGCAGCCCCGCTGGGGCTTTCGGCTATGGCTACACCTTC.

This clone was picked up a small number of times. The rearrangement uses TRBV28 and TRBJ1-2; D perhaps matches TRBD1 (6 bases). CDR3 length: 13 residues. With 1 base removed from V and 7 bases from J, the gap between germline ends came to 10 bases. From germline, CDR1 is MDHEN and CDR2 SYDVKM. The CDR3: CASSLFRGGGYTF. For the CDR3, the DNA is TGTGCCAGCAGTTTATTTAGGGGGGGTGGCTACACCTTC.

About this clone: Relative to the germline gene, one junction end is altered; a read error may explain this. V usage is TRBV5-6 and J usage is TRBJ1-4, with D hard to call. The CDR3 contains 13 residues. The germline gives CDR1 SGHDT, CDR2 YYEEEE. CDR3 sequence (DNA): TGTGCCAGAAGCTCAGCAACTAATGAAAAACTGTTTTTT. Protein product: CARSSATNEKLFF. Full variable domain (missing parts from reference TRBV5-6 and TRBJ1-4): DAGVTQSPTHLIKTRGQQVTLRCSPKSGHDTVSWYQQALGQGPQFIFQYYEEEERQRGNFPDRFSGHQFPNYSSELNVNALLLGDSALYLCARSSATNEKLFFGSGTQLSVL.

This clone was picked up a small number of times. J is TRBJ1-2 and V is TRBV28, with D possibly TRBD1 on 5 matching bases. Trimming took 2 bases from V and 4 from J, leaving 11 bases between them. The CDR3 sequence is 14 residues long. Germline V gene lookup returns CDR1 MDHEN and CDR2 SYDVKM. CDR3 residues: CASSLPQGTYGYTF. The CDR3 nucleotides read TGTGCCAGCAGTTTACCCCAGGGTACCTATGGCTACACCTTC.

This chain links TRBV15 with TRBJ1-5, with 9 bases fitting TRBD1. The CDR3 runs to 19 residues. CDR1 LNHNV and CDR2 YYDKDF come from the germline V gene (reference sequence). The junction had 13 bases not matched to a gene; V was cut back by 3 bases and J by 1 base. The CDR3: CATSRTGTGKGTSNQPQHF. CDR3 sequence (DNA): TGTGCCACCAGCAGGACAGGGACAGGGAAGGGGACGAGCAATCAGCCCCAGCATTTT.

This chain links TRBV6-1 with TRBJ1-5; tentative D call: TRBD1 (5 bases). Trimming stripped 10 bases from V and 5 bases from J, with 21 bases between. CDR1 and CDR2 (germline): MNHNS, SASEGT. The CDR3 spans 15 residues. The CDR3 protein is CATESLGTLDQPQHF. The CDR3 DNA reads TGTGCCACCGAATCCCTTGGGACTTTGGATCAGCCCCAGCATTTT.

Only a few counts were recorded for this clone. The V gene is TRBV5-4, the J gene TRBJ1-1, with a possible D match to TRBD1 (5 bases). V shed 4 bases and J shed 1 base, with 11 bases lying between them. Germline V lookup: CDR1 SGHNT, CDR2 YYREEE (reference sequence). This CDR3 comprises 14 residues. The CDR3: CASSGGTANTEAFF. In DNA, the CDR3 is TGTGCCAGCAGCGGGGGGACGGCGAACACTGAAGCTTTCTTT.

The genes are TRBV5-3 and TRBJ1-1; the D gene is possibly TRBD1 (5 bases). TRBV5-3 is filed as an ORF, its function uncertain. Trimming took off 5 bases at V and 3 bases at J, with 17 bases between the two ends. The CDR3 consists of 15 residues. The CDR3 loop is CARSMGGEKYTEAFF. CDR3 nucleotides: TGTGCCAGAAGTATGGGGGGGGAGAAGTACACTGAAGCTTTCTTT.

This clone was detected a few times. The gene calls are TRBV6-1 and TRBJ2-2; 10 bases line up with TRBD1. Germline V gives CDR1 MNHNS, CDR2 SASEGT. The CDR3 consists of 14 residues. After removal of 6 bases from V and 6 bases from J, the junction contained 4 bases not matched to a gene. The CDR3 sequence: CASSRDRGSGELFF. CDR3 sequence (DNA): TGTGCCAGCAGCCGGGACAGGGGATCCGGGGAGCTGTTTTTT.

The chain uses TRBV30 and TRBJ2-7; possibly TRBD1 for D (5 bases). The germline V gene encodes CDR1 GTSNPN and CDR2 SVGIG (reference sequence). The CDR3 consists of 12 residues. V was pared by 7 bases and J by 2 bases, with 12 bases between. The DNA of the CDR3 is TGTGCCTCCCTCAGGGTAGCCTACGAGCAGTACTTC. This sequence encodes CASLRVAYEQYF.

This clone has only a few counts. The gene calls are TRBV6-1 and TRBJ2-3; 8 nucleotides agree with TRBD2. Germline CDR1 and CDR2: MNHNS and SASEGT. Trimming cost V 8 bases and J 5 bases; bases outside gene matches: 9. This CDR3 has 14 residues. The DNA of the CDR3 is TGTGCCAGCTTGAGCGGGAGTTACAGAGATACGCAGTATTTT. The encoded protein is CASLSGSYRDTQYF.

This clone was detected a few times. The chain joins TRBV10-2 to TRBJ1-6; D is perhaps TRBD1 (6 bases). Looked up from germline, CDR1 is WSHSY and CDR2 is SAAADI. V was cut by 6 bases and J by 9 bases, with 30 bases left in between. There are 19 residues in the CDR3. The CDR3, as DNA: TGCGCCAGCAGAGGTAGGGTACAGGGAACGCTTCGGATTTTTTCACCCCTCCACTTT. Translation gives CASRGRVQGTLRIFSPLHF.

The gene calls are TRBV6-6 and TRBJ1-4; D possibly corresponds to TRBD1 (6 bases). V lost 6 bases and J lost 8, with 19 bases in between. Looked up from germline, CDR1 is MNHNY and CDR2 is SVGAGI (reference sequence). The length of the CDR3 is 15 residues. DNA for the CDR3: TGTGCCAGCAGCCCCCGCGGAGACAGGTGGGAAAAACTGTTTTTT. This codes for CASSPRGDRWEKLFF.

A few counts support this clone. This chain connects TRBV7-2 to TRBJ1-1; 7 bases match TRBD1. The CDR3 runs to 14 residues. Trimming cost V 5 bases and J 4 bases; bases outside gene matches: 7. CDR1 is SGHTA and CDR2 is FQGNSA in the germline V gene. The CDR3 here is CASSLDRVITEAFF. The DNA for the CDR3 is TGTGCCAGCAGCCTCGACAGGGTCATCACTGAAGCTTTCTTT.

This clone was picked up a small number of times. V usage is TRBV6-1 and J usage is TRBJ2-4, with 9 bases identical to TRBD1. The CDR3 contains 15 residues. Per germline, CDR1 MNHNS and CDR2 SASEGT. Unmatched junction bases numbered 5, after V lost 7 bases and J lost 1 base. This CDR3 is CASITGGAAKNIQYF. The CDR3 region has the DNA TGTGCCAGCATTACAGGGGGCGCGGCCAAAAACATTCAGTACTTC.

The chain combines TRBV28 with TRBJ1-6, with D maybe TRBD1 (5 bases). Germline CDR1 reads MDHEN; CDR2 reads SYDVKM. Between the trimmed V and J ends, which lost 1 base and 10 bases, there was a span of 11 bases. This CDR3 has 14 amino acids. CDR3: CASSLLQARSPLHF. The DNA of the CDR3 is TGTGCCAGCAGTTTATTACAGGCGCGATCACCCCTCCACTTT. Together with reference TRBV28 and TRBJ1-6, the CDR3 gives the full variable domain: DVKVTQSSRYLVKRTGEKVFLECVQDMDHENMFWYRQDPGLGLRLIYFSYDVKMKEKGDIPEGYSVSREKKERFSLILESASTNQTSMYLCASSLLQARSPLHFGNGTRLTVT.